A selection of T cell receptor beta chains follows, all from one sample in a study of blood T cell repertoires in COVID-19. Clones were read by immunoSEQ multiplex PCR, and TCRdb kept only the in-frame ones, dropping some. This sample has 95,000 to 110,000 clones, with over 80% found just once. The sequenced material came from peripheral blood. The origin of the receptors is a man in his fifties or sixties with acute or convalescent COVID-19. CDR3s include the opening cysteine and the closing phenylalanine or tryptophan. A D gene is named only where the DNA matches it firmly. Not every row has a clone size; where given, it reads once, few, many or a size class.

J: TRBJ1-3; D: TRBD1; size: NA; V: TRBV5-1; CDR3: CASSLGTGGNTIYF; DNA: TGCGCCAGCAGCCTAGGGACAGGCGGAAACACCATATATTTT
J: TRBJ2-7; D: NA; size: NA; V: TRBV12-3/TRBV12-4; CDR3: CASSLGTKGEQYF; DNA: TGTGCCAGCAGTCTCGGGACAAAGGGTGAGCAGTACTTC
J: TRBJ2-1; D: NA; size: NA; V: TRBV7-9; CDR3: CASSLGQGSSYNEQFF; DNA: TGTGCCAGCAGCTTAGGCCAGGGCAGCTCCTACAATGAGCAGTTCTTC
J: TRBJ2-3; D: TRBD2; size: NA; V: TRBV4-1; CDR3: CASSHSLASSSTDTQYF; DNA: TGCGCCAGCAGCCACTCACTAGCGAGTTCTAGCACAGATACGCAGTATTTT
J: TRBJ2-5; D: TRBD1; size: NA; V: TRBV7-9; CDR3: CASSYPGQGSETQYF; DNA: TGTGCCAGCAGTTACCCGGGACAGGGTTCAGAGACCCAGTACTTC
J: TRBJ2-7; D: TRBD2; size: NA; V: TRBV9; CDR3: CASSAGLAGVHEQYF; DNA: TGTGCCAGCAGCGCAGGACTAGCGGGAGTCCACGAGCAGTACTTC
J: TRBJ1-2; D: NA; size: NA; V: TRBV3-1/TRBV3-2; CDR3: CASSQAPGFNYGYTF; DNA: TGTGCCAGCAGCCAAGCCCCAGGATTTAACTATGGCTACACCTTC
J: TRBJ2-7; D: TRBD1; size: NA; V: TRBV5-1; CDR3: CASSLRQGLSYEQYF; DNA: TGCGCCAGCAGCTTGCGACAGGGCTTAAGCTACGAGCAGTACTTC
J: TRBJ2-1; D: TRBD2; size: NA; V: TRBV5-1; CDR3: CASSSSGGSGRVNEQFF; DNA: TGCGCCAGCAGCTCCTCCGGCGGGAGCGGGAGGGTCAATGAGCAGTTCTTC
J: TRBJ1-2; D: NA; size: NA; V: TRBV5-1; CDR3: CASSLGGGASYGYTF; DNA: TGCGCCAGCAGCTTGGGCGGCGGGGCTTCCTATGGCTACACCTTC
J: TRBJ2-7; D: NA; size: NA; V: TRBV28; CDR3: CASSLGPLYEQYF; DNA: TGTGCCAGCAGTTTAGGGCCCCTCTACGAGCAGTACTTC
J: TRBJ2-1; D: NA; size: NA; V: TRBV2; CDR3: CASSAQGYYNEQFF; DNA: TGTGCCAGCAGCGCACAGGGATACTACAATGAGCAGTTCTTC
J: TRBJ2-1; D: TRBD2; size: NA; V: TRBV30; CDR3: CAWARGGGSYEQFF; DNA: TGTGCCTGGGCCCGGGGGGGCGGGAGCTATGAGCAGTTCTTC
J: TRBJ2-1; D: TRBD1; size: NA; V: TRBV2; CDR3: CASNIDRGNEQFF; DNA: TGTGCCAGCAATATTGACAGGGGGAATGAGCAGTTCTTC
J: TRBJ2-1; D: TRBD2; size: NA; V: TRBV9; CDR3: CASSVGLVGAQGLAGGTGEQFF; DNA: TGTGCCAGCAGCGTAGGACTAGTGGGGGCCCAGGGACTAGCGGGAGGTACTGGTGAGCAGTTCTTC
J: TRBJ2-1; D: NA; size: NA; V: TRBV4-1; CDR3: CASSRIPGGRSYNEQFF; DNA: TGCGCCAGCAGCCGCATTCCTGGCGGGCGCTCCTACAATGAGCAGTTCTTC
J: TRBJ1-3; D: NA; size: NA; V: TRBV10-2; CDR3: CASTDIAGNTIYF; DNA: TGCGCCAGCACAGATATCGCTGGAAACACCATATATTTT
J: TRBJ2-2; D: NA; size: once; V: TRBV5-4; CDR3: CASSVKNTGELFF; DNA: TGTGCCAGCAGCGTCAAGAACACCGGGGAGCTGTTTTTT
J: TRBJ2-1; D: NA; size: NA; V: TRBV24-1; CDR3: CATGGARLTEYNEQFF; DNA: TGTGCCACGGGCGGGGCCCGCCTAACAGAATACAATGAGCAGTTCTTC
J: TRBJ1-1; D: TRBD1; size: NA; V: TRBV28; CDR3: CASSPRTGMNTEAFF; DNA: TGTGCCAGCAGTCCCCGGACAGGAATGAACACTGAAGCTTTCTTT
J: TRBJ2-7; D: TRBD2; size: NA; V: TRBV4-2; CDR3: CASSQVWREGSYEQYF; DNA: TGTGCCAGCAGCCAAGTCTGGCGGGAGGGTAGCTACGAGCAGTACTTC
J: TRBJ1-2; D: TRBD1; size: once; V: TRBV6-5; CDR3: CASSKGWGDSYGYTF; DNA: TGTGCCAGCAGTAAGGGTTGGGGGGACAGTTATGGCTACACCTTC
J: TRBJ2-3; D: TRBD2; size: few; V: TRBV11-2; CDR3: CASSPAGASTDTQYF; DNA: TGTGCCAGCAGCCCGGCGGGAGCTAGCACAGATACGCAGTATTTT
J: TRBJ2-7; D: NA; size: few; V: TRBV7-9; CDR3: CASSPVRGVYEQYF; DNA: TGTGCCAGCAGCCCCGTCCGGGGAGTCTACGAGCAGTACTTC
J: TRBJ1-6; D: TRBD1; size: once; V: TRBV6-5; CDR3: CASSTGQGGYSPLHF; DNA: TGTGCCAGCAGTACCGGACAGGGAGGGTATTCACCCCTCCACTTT
J: TRBJ2-7; D: TRBD1; size: NA; V: TRBV30; CDR3: CAWRETGGSYEQYF; DNA: TGTGCCTGGAGGGAAACAGGGGGCAGCTACGAGCAGTACTTC
J: TRBJ2-2; D: NA; size: once; V: TRBV10-3; CDR3: CAISPSGNTGELFF; DNA: TGTGCCATCAGTCCCTCGGGGAACACCGGGGAGCTGTTTTTT
J: TRBJ1-1; D: NA; size: NA; V: TRBV5-6; CDR3: CASSLWNGRNEAFF; DNA: TGTGCCAGCAGCTTGTGGAATGGGAGGAATGAAGCTTTCTTT
J: TRBJ2-5; D: TRBD1; size: NA; V: TRBV5-1; CDR3: CASSLAGGFGETQYF; DNA: TGCGCCAGCAGCTTGGCAGGGGGCTTCGGGGAGACCCAGTACTTC
J: TRBJ2-2; D: NA; size: NA; V: TRBV4-2; CDR3: CASSLKAGLNTGELFF; DNA: TGTGCCAGCAGCCTTAAAGCGGGTTTGAACACCGGGGAGCTGTTTTTT
J: TRBJ2-3; D: TRBD2; size: NA; V: TRBV5-1; CDR3: CASSDRTRRGSTDTQYF; DNA: TGCGCCAGCAGCGATAGGACCCGGCGGGGGAGCACAGATACGCAGTATTTT
J: TRBJ1-5; D: TRBD1; size: NA; V: TRBV27; CDR3: CASSRNPTGGGGNQPQHF; DNA: TGTGCCAGCAGCCGCAACCCGACAGGGGGCGGGGGCAATCAGCCCCAGCATTTT
J: TRBJ2-2; D: NA; size: NA; V: TRBV24-1; CDR3: CATTPGQNTGELFF; DNA: TGTGCCACCACCCCGGGACAGAACACCGGGGAGCTGTTTTTT
J: TRBJ2-1; D: TRBD2; size: NA; V: TRBV29-1; CDR3: CSVNGLAESSYNEQFF; DNA: TGCAGCGTTAACGGACTAGCAGAGAGCTCCTACAATGAGCAGTTCTTC
J: TRBJ1-4; D: TRBD1; size: NA; V: TRBV5-1; CDR3: CASSLGQGARNEKLFF; DNA: TGCGCCAGCAGCTTGGGACAGGGGGCGCGGAATGAAAAACTGTTTTTT
J: TRBJ2-1; D: TRBD1; size: NA; V: TRBV30; CDR3: CAWSLKTGGRYNEQFF; DNA: TGTGCCTGGAGCTTAAAAACAGGGGGCAGGTACAATGAGCAGTTCTTC
J: TRBJ2-1; D: TRBD2; size: NA; V: TRBV27; CDR3: CASSPSGLAGRNEQFF; DNA: TGTGCCAGCAGCCCCTCGGGACTAGCGGGAAGAAATGAGCAGTTCTTC
J: TRBJ1-2; D: NA; size: once; V: TRBV6-6; CDR3: CASSYSMSGGYTF; DNA: TGTGCCAGCAGTTACTCCATGAGCGGTGGCTACACCTTC
J: TRBJ2-1; D: TRBD2; size: few; V: TRBV7-8; CDR3: CASQTSATYNEQFF; DNA: TGTGCCAGCCAAACTAGCGCTACCTACAATGAGCAGTTCTTC
J: TRBJ2-7; D: NA; size: NA; V: TRBV11-2; CDR3: CASGFRDYEQYF; DNA: TGTGCCAGCGGTTTTCGGGACTACGAGCAGTACTTC
J: TRBJ2-7; D: TRBD2; size: NA; V: TRBV10-3; CDR3: CAISEFRASGIYEQYF; DNA: TGTGCCATCAGTGAGTTTCGGGCTAGCGGGATATACGAGCAGTACTTC
J: TRBJ1-4; D: TRBD1; size: few; V: TRBV30; CDR3: CAWSRGNEKLFF; DNA: TGTGCCTGGAGCAGGGGGAATGAAAAACTGTTTTTT
J: TRBJ1-1; D: NA; size: once; V: TRBV7-9; CDR3: CASSSILRRGTEAFF; DNA: TGTGCCAGCAGCTCGATTTTGAGGAGGGGAACTGAAGCTTTCTTT
J: TRBJ1-4; D: NA; size: NA; V: TRBV11-2; CDR3: CASSSLAREKLFF; DNA: TGTGCCAGCAGCTCCTTGGCCAGAGAAAAACTGTTTTTT
J: TRBJ1-5; D: TRBD1; size: NA; V: TRBV10-3; CDR3: CAISESGQFNQPQHF; DNA: TGTGCCATCAGTGAGTCGGGACAGTTCAATCAGCCCCAGCATTTT
J: TRBJ2-7; D: TRBD1; size: NA; V: TRBV6-5; CDR3: CASSPDRVSYEQYF; DNA: TGTGCCAGCAGTCCGGACAGGGTCTCCTACGAGCAGTACTTC
J: TRBJ2-2; D: NA; size: NA; V: TRBV25-1; CDR3: CASRTAGDGELFF; DNA: TGTGCCAGCAGGACAGCAGGGGACGGGGAGCTGTTTTTT
J: TRBJ2-1; D: TRBD2; size: NA; V: TRBV15; CDR3: CATSLRTSGYNEQFF; DNA: TGTGCCACCAGCCTTCGGACTAGCGGCTACAATGAGCAGTTCTTC
J: TRBJ2-3; D: TRBD2; size: NA; V: TRBV11-3; CDR3: CASRGSGTYGTDTQYF; DNA: TGTGCCAGCCGGGGTAGCGGGACCTATGGCACAGATACGCAGTATTTT
J: TRBJ2-7; D: NA; size: NA; V: TRBV7-9; CDR3: CASSLARGTGSYEQYF; DNA: TGTGCCAGCAGCTTAGCGCGGGGGACAGGATCCTACGAGCAGTACTTC
J: TRBJ2-1; D: NA; size: NA; V: TRBV18; CDR3: CASSPSPPNTFYNEQFF; DNA: TGTGCCAGCTCACCTAGCCCCCCGAATACTTTTTACAATGAGCAGTTCTTC